The clone carrying this T cell receptor (beta chain) occurred once. This sample is drawn from a study of control samples from healthy donors and cancer patients. Per germline, CDR1 MGHRA and CDR2 YSYEKL. The CDR3 runs to 15 residues. Trimming removed 2 bases from V and 6 bases from J; junction bases left unmatched: 4. The repertoire was sequenced with immunoSEQ multiplex PCR; TCRdb's copy has only in-frame clones and lacks some. The table records some 95,000 clones, 88% of them present only once. Specimen: blood. This sequence originates from a young man in good health. The chain uses TRBV4-1 and TRBJ2-4, with 10 positions matching TRBD1. CDR3 coding DNA: TGCGCCAGCAGCCAAATGACAGGGGGCTTAAACATTCAGTACTTC. Its protein product is CASSQMTGGLNIQYF.